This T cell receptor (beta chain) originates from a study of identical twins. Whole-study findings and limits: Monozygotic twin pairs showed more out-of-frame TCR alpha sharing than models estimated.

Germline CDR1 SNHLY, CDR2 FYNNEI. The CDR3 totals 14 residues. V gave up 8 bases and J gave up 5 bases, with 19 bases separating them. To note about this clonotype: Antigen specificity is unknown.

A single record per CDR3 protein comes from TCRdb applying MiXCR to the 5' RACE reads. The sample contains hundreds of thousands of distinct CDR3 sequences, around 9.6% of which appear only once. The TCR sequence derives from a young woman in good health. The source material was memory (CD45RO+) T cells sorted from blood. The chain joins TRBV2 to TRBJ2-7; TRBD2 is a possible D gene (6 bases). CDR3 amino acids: CASGESSVADEQYF. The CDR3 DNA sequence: TGTGCCAGCGGAGAGTCTAGCGTTGCCGACGAGCAGTACTTC.